A single sample gave rise to the 17 T cell receptor beta chains below, sequenced in a study of vaccination effects on CD4 cells after COVID-19. Sequencing was performed with immunoSEQ multiplex PCR; in TCRdb, only in-frame clones are kept and a portion is missing. This sample yields some 19,000 clones, of which 70% to 80% are seen a single time; approximately 38% belongs to the top ten. Antigen-specific CD4+ T cell clonotypes were called by their expansion after viral peptide-pool culture in ViraFEST. Investigators separated out CD4+ T cells once around nine days of culture had passed. PCR-confirmed SARS-CoV-2 infection occurred in the person between March and December 2020. Antigens of these TCRs are unknown. The sample was CD4+ T cells from PBMCs cultured with a peptide pool, taken before COVID-19 vaccination. Receptors were obtained from a human donor who had a prior SARS-CoV-2 infection.

This clone was seen more than once but under ten times. CDR3 in DNA: TGTGCCAGCAGCTTTCGGGACAGGGGTAAAAGCTACACCTTC. Residues: CASSFRDRGKSYTF. The J gene is TRBJ1-2, the V gene TRBV7-9; 10 bases align to TRBD1. V lost 3 bases and J lost 9; bases outside the gene matches: 7. Per the germline V gene, CDR1 is SEHNR and CDR2 is FQNEAQ (reference sequence). The CDR3 runs 14 residues.

Only a few counts were recorded for this clone. The chain links TRBV27 to TRBJ2-1, with D possibly being TRBD2 (6 bases). Per germline, CDR1 MNHEY and CDR2 SMNVEV (reference sequence). The CDR3 has 15 amino acids. Deletions cut 2 bases from V and 0 bases from J, with 8 bases between. CDR3 loop: CASSLRRDSYNEQFF. The CDR3 DNA follows: TGTGCCAGCAGTTTAAGGCGGGACTCCTACAATGAGCAGTTCTTC.

This clone has just a few counts. V gene TRBV18 combines with J gene TRBJ2-1; D is unresolved. Trimming took off 2 bases at V and 4 bases at J, with 6 bases between the two ends. CDR1 is KGHSH and CDR2 is LQKENI in the germline V gene. The CDR3 runs 13 residues. The CDR3 DNA follows: TGTGCCAGCTCACCAAACTATTACAATGAGCAGTTCTTC. Its translation: CASSPNYYNEQFF.

The rearrangement links TRBV9 to TRBJ2-7; 9 nucleotides line up with TRBD1. Germline V gene data show CDR1 as SGDLS and CDR2 as YYNGEE. This CDR3 comprises 15 residues. V dropped 10 bases and J dropped 6; count of bases not matched to a gene: 17. CDR3 nucleotides: TGTGCCGGAGCGGGGAGGGGACAGGGACGTAGCGAGCAGTACTTC. As protein: CAGAGRGQGRSEQYF. The full variable domain, its missing parts supplied by reference TRBV9 and TRBJ2-7, is DSGVTQTPKHLITATGQRVTLRCSPRSGDLSVYWYQQSLDQGLQFLIQYYNGEERAKGNILERFSAQQFPDLHSELNLSSLELGDSALYFCAGAGRGQGRSEQYFGPGTRLTVT.

The chain has TRBV11-2 and TRBJ2-3, with no clear D. The germline CDR1 and CDR2 sequences are SGHAT and FQNNGV. V lost 5 bases to trimming and J lost 4 bases, with 7 bases between them. The CDR3 totals 12 residues. CDR3 residues: CASSPGADTQYF. The CDR3 coding sequence is TGTGCCAGCAGCCCCGGTGCAGATACGCAGTATTTT.

The CDR3 nucleotides read TGTGCCAGCAGACCATCGGGGCCCGCTGTAGGCTACACCTTC. Translation: CASRPSGPAVGYTF. The V and J genes are TRBV6-5 and TRBJ1-2, with a tentative D call TRBD1 (5 bases). Trimming took off 6 bases at V and 8 bases at J, with 19 bases between the two ends. The germline gives CDR1 MNHEY, CDR2 SVGAGI. The CDR3 extends over 14 amino acids.

The chain recombines TRBV6-1 with TRBJ1-5; D gene ambiguous. The germline V and J ends were trimmed by 2 bases and 6 bases, with 11 bases remaining between them. The CDR3 runs to 14 residues. Germline loops: CDR1 MNHNS, CDR2 SASEGT. The CDR3 is CASSENGNAQPQHF. CDR3 nucleotides: TGTGCCAGCAGTGAAAATGGTAACGCTCAGCCCCAGCATTTT.

CDR3 protein: CASRPRQAYGYTF. The CDR3 DNA follows: TGCGCCAGCAGGCCTCGACAAGCCTATGGCTACACCTTC. V gene TRBV23-1 combines with J gene TRBJ1-2; no clear D gene. TRBV23-1 is reported as an ORF; its role is uncertain. The length of the CDR3 is 13 residues. V lost 6 bases and J lost 4, with 12 bases in between.

This clone showed up just once. The V and J genes are TRBV5-1 and TRBJ2-1; 8 bases agree with TRBD2. V trimming: 4 bases; J trimming: 7 bases; junction bases outside the gene matches: 16. The CDR3 spans 17 residues. Looked up from germline, CDR1 is SGHRS and CDR2 is YFSETQ. The CDR3 nucleotides read TGCGCCAGCAGCCCACAAGCGGGGGTTTCGGGGGATAATGAGCAGTTCTTC. Its translation is CASSPQAGVSGDNEQFF.

This clone occurred a few times. The J gene is TRBJ2-7, the V gene TRBV29-1, with 9 bases matching TRBD1. Germline assignment: CDR1 SQVTM and CDR2 ANQGSEA. V lost 2 bases and J lost 1; bases outside the gene matches: 9. The CDR3 sequence is 16 residues long. CDR3 sequence reads: CSVEILLQGASYEQYF. The CDR3 DNA sequence: TGCAGCGTTGAAATACTGTTACAGGGGGCTTCCTACGAGCAGTACTTC.

V and J are TRBV27 and TRBJ2-7, with D perhaps TRBD1 (5 bases). This CDR3 region has 15 residues. Germline values: CDR1 MNHEY, CDR2 SMNVEV (reference sequence). The germline V and J ends were trimmed by 2 bases and 5 bases, with 16 bases remaining between them. CDR3 nucleotides: TGTGCCAGCAGTTTAGAGGCAGGGTTCACCCACGAGCAGTACTTC. As protein: CASSLEAGFTHEQYF.

The chain employs TRBV5-1 and TRBJ2-7; 8 bases line up with TRBD1. There are 15 residues in the CDR3. Germline CDR1 SGHRS, CDR2 YFSETQ. Trimming cost V 1 base and J 3 bases; bases outside gene matches: 6. CDR3 protein: CASSLMGQALYEQYF. The CDR3 DNA sequence: TGCGCCAGCAGCTTGATGGGACAGGCACTCTACGAGCAGTACTTC.

In nucleotides, the CDR3 is TGTGCCTGGAGTGTACGGTTGAACTATGGCTACACCTTC. Translation gives CAWSVRLNYGYTF. V usage is TRBV30 and J usage is TRBJ1-2; D is uncertain. The CDR3 loop spans 13 amino acids. V was clipped by 0 bases and J by 2 bases, with 7 bases between them. Germline-derived CDR1 and CDR2 are GTSNPN and SVGIG (reference sequence).

This chain uses TRBV27 with TRBJ1-2; the D gene is possibly TRBD1 (5 bases). V was pared by 5 bases and J by 4 bases, with 11 bases between. The CDR3 consists of 13 residues. CDR1 is MNHEY, CDR2 SMNVEV, per germline (reference sequence). In DNA form, the CDR3 reads TGTGCCAGCAGTATGGTTGGGGGCTATGGCTACACCTTC. Protein: CASSMVGGYGYTF.

The chain carries TRBV11-1 and TRBJ1-2; 8 positions agree with TRBD1. The CDR3 is made up of 16 amino acids. Losses at the gene ends were 5 bases for V and 2 bases for J; bases not matched to a gene: 10. Germline CDR1 and CDR2: SGHAT and FQDESV (reference sequence). The chain's CDR3 is CASSARQGSSNYGYTF. CDR3 coding DNA: TGTGCCAGCAGCGCCCGACAGGGGTCATCAAACTATGGCTACACCTTC. The full variable domain, with the rest looked up from reference TRBV11-1 and TRBJ1-2, is EAEVAQSPRYKITEKSQAVAFWCDPISGHATLYWYRQILGQGPELLVQFQDESVVDDSQLPKDRFSAERLKGVDSTLKIQPAELGDSAMYLCASSARQGSSNYGYTFGSGTRLTVV.

The chain uses TRBV24-1 and TRBJ2-3; D remains unclear. CDR1 is KGHDR, CDR2 SFDVKD, per germline. The CDR3 is 13 residues long. V was clipped by 5 bases and J by 1 base, with 6 bases between them. For the CDR3, the DNA is TGTGCCACCAGTGTTTGGGGCACAGATACGCAGTATTTT. As protein: CATSVWGTDTQYF.

The chain joins TRBV3-1 (or the pseudogene TRBV3-2) to TRBJ2-3; D gene ambiguous. The V gene's germline CDR1 is LGHDT and CDR2 YNNKEL (reference sequence). The CDR3 loop spans 16 amino acids. V lost 0 bases and J 1 base, leaving 11 bases between the germline ends. CDR3 DNA sequence: TGTGCCAGCAGCCAAGAGTTGGCGGACCGCACAGATACGCAGTATTTT. It yields the protein CASSQELADRTDTQYF.